What follows are 17 T cell receptor beta chains derived from one specimen sequenced in a study of T-cell reconstitution after alpha-beta-depleted transplantation in children (dated by TCRdb to about 2016). Library preparation was by PCR. Sequenced using an Illumina HiSeq 2500. To normalize quantification of the TCRbeta repertoire, the TCR libraries were built with molecular barcoding that relied on unique molecular identifiers. TCRdb cleaned the public reads at Q25 with fastp, built clones with MiXCR and kept in-frame beta chains. Records with the same CDR3 protein are collapsed into one entry carrying the most frequent genes and DNA. This sample has 580,000 or so distinct CDR3 sequences in its table, and 23% of those were observed once. The biggest ten clones account for 13% to 15% of the sample. This specimen's treatment or condition label, per the study, means: allogeneic hematopoietic cell transplantation with graft depleted of TCRalphabeta T cells and CD19 B cells.

This sample comprised PBMCs, mostly from graft donor cells, obtained 360 days after TCRalphabeta/CD19-depleted stem cell transplant. These receptors all come from a boy less than two years old who had a stem cell transplant for acute myeloid leukemia, so the T cells may come from the graft donor.

This clonotype was counted at least ten times. J is TRBJ2-1 and V is TRBV29-1; no clear D. The ends were cut back, 1 base at V and 4 bases at J, with 8 bases in the middle. Germline values: CDR1 SQVTM, CDR2 ANQGSEA. The CDR3 totals 13 residues. The CDR3 loop is CSVEVYRYNEQFF. CDR3 in DNA: TGCAGCGTTGAAGTCTACAGATACAATGAGCAGTTCTTC.

In the case of this clonotype: The conserved phenylalanine or tryptophan normally closing the CDR3 is absent here, so this likely arose from a read error. No DNA is shown, since the ends of the CDR3 on it are uncertain; the CDR3 is the one TCRdb lists. The rearrangement joins TRBV21-1 to TRBJ2-7; the D call in the table, TRBD1, was not verified against the DNA. TRBV21-1 is a known pseudogene. Inclusive of both ends, the CDR3 amounts to 10 amino acids. CDR3 in amino acids: CASSNRDSVI.

This clonotype was picked up a small number of times. The V gene is TRBV29-1, the J gene TRBJ2-2, with 9 positions matching TRBD1. The CDR3 totals 13 residues. After removal of 7 bases from V and 4 bases from J, the junction contained 4 bases not matched to a gene. Germline V gene data show CDR1 as SQVTM and CDR2 as ANQGSEA. In DNA form, the CDR3 reads TGCAGCGCTGACAGGGGGTTCACCGGGGAGCTGTTTTTT. It translates to CSADRGFTGELFF.

The table lists this clonotype with a few counts. As DNA, the CDR3 is TGTGCCAGCAGTTACCGGTTGGGCGGGTCCAGGGAGACCCAGTACTTC. This gives the protein CASSYRLGGSRETQYF. The rearrangement uses TRBV6-5 and TRBJ2-5; tentatively, D is TRBD2 (5 bases). The CDR3 loop spans 16 amino acids. CDR1 is MNHEY and CDR2 is SVGAGI in the germline V gene. V dropped 2 bases and J dropped 5 bases, with 18 bases sitting between them.

This clonotype has only a few counts. The chain combines TRBV29-1 with TRBJ1-2, with TRBD1 as a possible D gene (5 bases). V was pared by 5 bases and J by 6 bases, with 22 bases between. The CDR3 runs 15 residues. The V gene's germline CDR1 is SQVTM and CDR2 ANQGSEA. Written as DNA, the CDR3 is TGCAGCGTTCAGGGTACACCGACCGGGGTGCATGGCTACACCTTC. Residues: CSVQGTPTGVHGYTF.

This clonotype came up many times. The rearrangement joins TRBV6-1 to TRBJ2-1; 12 nucleotides agree with TRBD2. Germline V gives CDR1 MNHNS, CDR2 SASEGT. This CDR3 spans 15 amino acids. The trim removed 5 bases at V and 7 bases at J, leaving 6 bases unmatched. The CDR3 bases are TGTGCCAGCAGTAAGCTAGCGGGGGGGCCTAATGAGCAGTTCTTC. Its protein is CASSKLAGGPNEQFF.

This clonotype was counted ten times or more. V usage is TRBV6-5 and J usage is TRBJ1-2, with 9 bases fitting TRBD1. Per germline, CDR1 MNHEY and CDR2 SVGAGI. V trimming: 7 bases; J trimming: 8 bases; junction bases outside the gene matches: 8. CDR3 size: 13 residues. CDR3 amino acids: CASTLDRGGGYTF. The CDR3 DNA reads TGTGCCAGCACCTTGGACAGGGGAGGCGGCTACACCTTC.

The genes are TRBV29-1 and TRBJ2-3, with 9 bases fitting TRBD2. Germline loops: CDR1 SQVTM, CDR2 ANQGSEA. Unmatched junction bases numbered 12, after V lost 6 bases and J lost 2 bases. There are 16 residues in the CDR3. The CDR3 region is CSVTRVAGEVTDTQYF. For the CDR3, the DNA is TGCAGCGTAACTAGAGTAGCGGGGGAGGTCACAGATACGCAGTATTTT.

This clonotype was recorded many times. The chain recombines TRBV29-1 with TRBJ2-3; possibly TRBD2 for D (6 bases). Per germline, CDR1 SQVTM and CDR2 ANQGSEA. This CDR3 spans 13 amino acids. Trimming pared 5 bases from V and 3 bases from J, leaving 12 bases between. For the CDR3, the DNA is TGCAGCGTTCCGAGGGACTCTACAGATACGCAGTATTTT. This sequence encodes CSVPRDSTDTQYF.

A few counts support this clonotype. The rearrangement uses TRBV12-3 or TRBV12-4 and TRBJ2-1; TRBD2 might be the D (5 bases). The length of the CDR3 is 13 residues. V was cut by 7 bases and J by 6 bases, with 13 bases left in between. CDR3 nucleotides: TGTGCCAGCACGTCTAGCCCTACCAATGAGCAGTTCTTC. It yields the protein CASTSSPTNEQFF.

In the case of this clonotype: Its ends do not fully match the called genes, so a read error is possible. V is TRBV20-1 and J is TRBJ2-3; 10 bases line up with TRBD1. The CDR3 loop spans 17 amino acids. Germline lookup yields CDR1 DFQATT and CDR2 SNEGSKA (reference sequence). The CDR3 sequence: CCARKPLRQGAIDTQYF. CDR3 coding DNA: TGCTGTGCTAGAAAACCTCTCCGACAGGGGGCGATAGATACGCAGTATTTT.

This clonotype was seen only a few times. The chain links TRBV20-1 to TRBJ2-5; 11 bases align to TRBD1. V shed 6 bases and J 5 bases; nucleotides not matched to a gene: 8. CDR1 and CDR2 from the germline V gene are DFQATT and SNEGSKA (reference sequence). The CDR3 sequence is 14 residues long. The CDR3 region is CSANRRDRGETQYF. The CDR3 nucleotides read TGCAGTGCCAACCGCCGGGACAGGGGGGAGACCCAGTACTTC.

The chain couples TRBV20-1 to TRBJ2-3, with 8 bases identical to TRBD2. V lost 3 bases and J lost 2; bases outside the gene matches: 13. The CDR3 sequence is 17 residues long. The germline CDR1 and CDR2 sequences are DFQATT and SNEGSKA (reference sequence). The CDR3 sequence is CSASPAGAIHSTDTQYF. DNA of the CDR3: TGCAGTGCTAGTCCAGCGGGGGCCATCCATTCCACAGATACGCAGTATTTT.

The chain employs TRBV29-1 and TRBJ2-7; D not resolved. This CDR3 spans 12 amino acids. Germline V gives CDR1 SQVTM, CDR2 ANQGSEA. Trimming removed 8 bases from V and 0 bases from J, with 11 bases in between. The CDR3 DNA reads as TGCAGCAGGCAGGATCCCTCCTACGAGCAGTACGTC. Its translation: CSRQDPSYEQYV.

This clonotype was found many times. J is TRBJ2-1 and V is TRBV7-9; TRBD1 is a possible D gene (6 bases). The CDR3 consists of 15 residues. The V end was cut by 0 bases, the J end by 7 bases, with 13 bases between. CDR1 is SEHNR and CDR2 is FQNEAQ in the germline V gene (reference sequence). CDR3 nucleotides: TGTGCCAGCAGCTTAGCGAACAGGGCAGTGAATGAGCAGTTCTTC. Its protein is CASSLANRAVNEQFF.

In regard to this clonotype: Being one base from a much bigger clone, this may be a read error. The chain employs TRBV5-1 and TRBJ2-7, with D possibly being TRBD2 (6 bases). This CDR3 has 15 residues. Trimming removed 0 bases from V and 5 bases from J, with 15 bases in between. The germline V gene encodes CDR1 SGHRS and CDR2 YFSETQ. The CDR3 is CASSLGLARSDEQYF. The CDR3 DNA follows: TGCGCCAGCAGCTTGGGGCTAGCGCGGTCGGACGAGCAGTACTTC.

This clonotype was counted between two and nine times. The chain combines TRBV12-3 or TRBV12-4 with TRBJ2-2, with TRBD1 matching 11 bases. J gave up 5 bases and V 7 bases, and 6 bases lay outside the gene matches. The length of the CDR3 is 15 residues. The CDR3 sequence: CASTLGTGGTGELFF. CDR3 coding DNA: TGTGCCAGCACCCTAGGGACAGGGGGAACCGGGGAGCTGTTTTTT.